This TCR beta chain emerged from a study of cytomegalovirus exposure and HLA in healthy donors. General study findings and limits: A few chains tied to CMV proved CMV antigen-specific in vitro. Looking again later, the authors saw that most CMV-associated TCR beta chains seemed HLA-restricted. Most TCR beta V segments were productive about 90% or about 30% of the time in an earlier analysis. Follow-up analysis seemed to connect common viral pathogens with several of the most significant clusters identified.

Regarding this clone: The antigen is not known.

The PCR had 60 Vbeta and 13 Jbeta primers. The method was immunoSEQ multiplex PCR; TCRdb's version includes in-frame clones alone and lacks a portion of them. The data contain fewer than 250,000 clones, roughly 80% of them singletons. The CDR3 is 12 residues long. Germline CDR1 KGHSH, CDR2 LQKENI. V was pared by 6 bases and J by 5 bases, with 11 bases between. This TCR was recovered from a middle-aged man in good health and CMV-seropositive. The V gene is TRBV18, the J gene TRBJ2-7; TRBD1 is a possible D gene (5 bases). Sequenced input: PBMCs. CDR3 sequence: CASSPGAHEQYF. CDR3 in DNA: TGTGCCAGCTCCCCTGGGGCGCACGAGCAGTACTTC.